What follows describes a single T cell receptor beta chain. The antigen it binds to is not known. The sample holds no much larger clone one base away, and base qualities are not on file. The data were taken from a study of a mutant IDH1 vaccine in newly diagnosed glioma (TCRdb year 2021). For context, the study as a whole: Eight vaccinations were administered to patients in weeks 1, 3, 5, 7, 11, 15, 19 and 23, corresponding to visits V03 through V10. In the chemotherapy-containing groups, vaccination started alongside temozolomide cycles, whereas in patients who had radiotherapy alone it started 4-6 weeks after radiotherapy. Of the roughly 33 treated patients, roughly 60% were male and about 40% were female, and the mean age was approximately 40 years. Before enrollment, most patients had been given radiochemotherapy with temozolomide as standard therapy, while the rest had received either radiotherapy alone or temozolomide alone. Peripheral blood was drawn at six visits: V03 (baseline), V05, V07, V10, V12 and V13. For exploratory analyses, longitudinal TCRB deep sequencing was carried out in 25 treated patients wherever samples were available. Study-level results and caveats: Availability determined which PBMC samples were chosen for TCRB deep sequencing. Pseudoprogression appeared unrelated to alterations in the top peripheral T cell clonotypes detected by TCRB sequencing. Across multiple MHC alleles, vaccine-induced immune responses were seen in 93.3% of patients. It was noted by the authors that analyses of patient blood samples could not be reproduced owing to sample limitations.

Its CDR3 holds 13 amino acids, cysteine through phenylalanine. Kept here is only the CDR3 DNA, which spans 39 bases and is read in frame from base 1. CDR1 and CDR2 were assigned from the germline V gene as SNHLY and FYNNEI. V was cut back by 10 bases and J by 6 bases, leaving a gap of 15 bases between them. The time point label, read with the paper, signifies: week 5, during vaccination. Each vaccine dose, consisting of 300 ug of a 20-mer mutant IDH1 peptide in Montanide, was administered subcutaneously with topical imiquimod. All donors had newly diagnosed IDH1-mutant astrocytomas of WHO grade 3 or 4 that showed loss of nuclear ATRX. The samples were drawn from NOA16, a multicentre, single-arm, open-label phase I trial in Germany that tested a mutant IDH1 peptide vaccine in humans for the first time. The DNeasy Blood and Tissue Kit was used to extract genomic DNA from EDTA blood for TCRB sequencing.

Libraries were prepared through the immunoSEQ multiplex PCR assay. The hsTCRB Kit was used according to the manufacturer's protocol to amplify rearranged TCR beta chain sequences. Sequencing of TCRB libraries was carried out on an Illumina MiSeq. The authors' pipeline ran thus. The kit vendor's proprietary platform handled demultiplexing, trimming and gene mapping. TCRdb re-hosts the immuneACCESS table, in-frame sequences only. Its copies lack some clones; in the studies checked, an unresolved V gene accounts for under half of them, and the cause for the rest is not known. That table supplies the V and J calls and clone size; D and trimming were determined from the DNA. The table for this sample lists approximately 35,000 clones; 56% of them were counted only once. Approximately 10% of the sample belongs to the ten largest clones.

This receptor was obtained from a young woman with glioma. The sequence is built from TRBV2 and TRBJ2-2; the D gene lacks a confident call. This specimen was PBMCs, taken from a glioma patient whose treatment included an IDH1 peptide vaccine. This receptor has the CDR3 CATNLARAGELFF. In nucleotides, the sequence is TGTGCCACCAACTTAGCAAGGGCCGGGGAGCTGTTTTTT.